What follows are 18 T cell receptor beta chains derived from one specimen sequenced in a study of regulatory T cells in long-lasting Graves disease. Investigators prepared the TCR beta libraries by applying iRepertoire HTBI primers and Arm-PCR of CDR3 regions. TCRdb recomputed calls from the multiplex PCR reads with MiXCR, one row per CDR3 protein. Here the sample spans about 520,000 distinct CDR3 sequences, 12% being singletons. Time point noted: newly diagnosed GD, antithyroid drugs for less than 3 months. RNA isolated from PBMCs was used to make the TCR library. The data also belong to a second study, concerning T cells in Graves' hyperthyroidism and ophthalmopathy.

Sample: peripheral blood mononuclear cells (PBMCs), taken at new diagnosis, from a patient treated with antithyroid drugs. Receptors originate from a woman aged 25 to 45 with Graves disease.

This sequence joins TRBV5-6 and TRBJ1-1; perhaps TRBD1 as D (5 bases). V lost 0 bases to trimming and J lost 5 bases, with 11 bases between them. This CDR3 is 14 amino acids long. Germline V gives CDR1 SGHDT, CDR2 YYEEEE. CDR3 region: CASSLVGVGTEAFF. CDR3 nucleotide sequence: TGTGCCAGCAGCTTGGTAGGGGTGGGGACTGAAGCTTTCTTT.

In its sample, this clonotype was seen many times. The gene calls are TRBV28 and TRBJ1-2, with unresolved D. Germline V gene data show CDR1 as MDHEN and CDR2 as SYDVKM. V dropped 5 bases and J dropped 5 bases, with 12 bases sitting between them. This CDR3 has 13 amino acids. This CDR3 is CASSRTLLYGYTF. CDR3 DNA: TGTGCCAGCAGTCGTACACTCCTTTATGGCTACACCTTC.

The chain couples TRBV6-4 to TRBJ1-2, with 7 bases that match TRBD1. This CDR3 region has 16 residues. The germline V gene encodes CDR1 MRHNA and CDR2 SNTAGT. Trimming removed 0 bases from V and 0 bases from J; junction bases left unmatched: 4. For the CDR3, the DNA is TGTGCCAGCAGTGACTCCGGGACAGCGACTAACTATGGCTACACCTTC. Amino acid sequence: CASSDSGTATNYGYTF.

Many counts were recorded for this clonotype. V gene TRBV20-1 combines with J gene TRBJ1-1; D unclear. CDR1 and CDR2 (germline): DFQATT, SNEGSKA (reference sequence). The CDR3 runs 13 residues. V was shortened by 0 bases and J by 0 bases, with 5 bases between the two germline ends. The CDR3 loop is CSAREQLNTEAFF. DNA of the CDR3: TGCAGTGCTAGAGAACAGTTGAACACTGAAGCTTTCTTT.

As for this clonotype: A much bigger clone sits one base away, suggesting this may be a read error. The chain recombines TRBV6-1 with TRBJ2-7, with D unresolved. The CDR3 length is 14 residues. Germline assignment: CDR1 MNHNS and CDR2 SASEGT. Trimming cost V 7 bases and J 7 bases, with 20 bases left between them. The CDR3 sequence is CASTDPSSYNEQYF. The CDR3 nucleotides are TGTGCCAGCACTGATCCGAGCTCCTACAATGAGCAGTACTTC.

The table lists this clonotype with many counts. The chain combines TRBV4-1 with TRBJ2-3; tentative D call: TRBD2 (6 bases). V gave up 3 bases and J gave up 1 base, with 14 bases separating them. Germline values: CDR1 MGHRA, CDR2 YSYEKL. CDR3 length: 16 amino acids. CDR3 amino acids: CASSHPTGEGTDTQYF. The DNA of the CDR3 is TGCGCCAGCAGCCATCCGACGGGAGAGGGCACAGATACGCAGTATTTT.

This clonotype was seen repeatedly, ten times or more. As DNA, the CDR3 is TGTGCCAGCAGCACCCAGGGGTCCCAAGAGACCCAGTACTTC. Translated, it gives CASSTQGSQETQYF. This chain links TRBV28 with TRBJ2-5; TRBD1 might be the D (6 bases). The CDR3 extends over 14 amino acids. V lost 6 bases and J 1 base, leaving 12 bases between the germline ends. The V gene's germline CDR1 is MDHEN and CDR2 SYDVKM.

This chain links TRBV6-1 with TRBJ2-3, with TRBD2 identical over 7 bases. The CDR3 runs 16 residues. J gave up 5 bases and V 6 bases, and 14 bases lay outside the gene matches. The germline V gene encodes CDR1 MNHNS and CDR2 SASEGT. The CDR3 coding sequence is TGTGCCAGCAGCCCCATAAACTTTGCGGGAGTAGATACGCAGTATTTT. It yields the protein CASSPINFAGVDTQYF.

This clonotype was counted many times. The chain links TRBV27 to TRBJ2-3; D might be TRBD2 (5 bases). Germline lookup yields CDR1 MNHEY and CDR2 SMNVEV (reference sequence). The CDR3 covers 15 residues. Deletions cut 3 bases from V and 2 bases from J, with 12 bases between. The CDR3 is CASSFGRGPTDTQYF. The CDR3, as DNA: TGTGCCAGCAGTTTCGGTCGCGGGCCCACAGATACGCAGTATTTT.

As regards this clonotype: A read error may explain this, as a much larger clone is one base away. The rearrangement uses TRBV18 and TRBJ2-5; no reliable D call. This CDR3 spans 13 amino acids. The germline V and J ends were trimmed by 2 bases and 11 bases, with 15 bases remaining between them. Germline V CDR1 and CDR2: KGHSH, LQKENI. The CDR3 sequence is CASSPDLLNEQYF. The CDR3 DNA sequence: TGTGCCAGCTCACCAGACTTACTCAATGAGCAGTACTTC.

This clonotype was counted a single time. The chain couples TRBV5-1 to TRBJ2-3; the match to TRBD2 covers 8 bases. CDR1 is SGHRS and CDR2 is YFSETQ in the germline V gene. The CDR3 contains 19 residues. V trimming: 4 bases; J trimming: 1 base; junction bases outside the gene matches: 17. The CDR3 nucleotides read TGCGCCAGCAGCCCAAAACCAGGGAGTTCTAGCGGGCGCACAGATACGCAGTATTTT. It specifies CASSPKPGSSSGRTDTQYF.

This clonotype occurred many times. The chain recombines TRBV14 with TRBJ2-7, with 8 bases that match TRBD1. The CDR3 loop spans 16 amino acids. CDR1 and CDR2 from the germline V gene are SGHDN and FVKESK. Unmatched junction bases numbered 13, after V lost 4 bases and J lost 5 bases. Here the CDR3 DNA reads TGTGCCAGCAGCCCCTTTCAGGGGGCATGGGTTGACGAGCAGTACTTC. As protein: CASSPFQGAWVDEQYF. Full variable domain (outside the CDR3, taken from reference TRBV14 and TRBJ2-7): EAGVTQFPSHSVIEKGQTVTLRCDPISGHDNLYWYRRVMGKEIKFLLHFVKESKQDESGMPNNRFLAERTGGTYSTLKVQPAELEDSGVYFCASSPFQGAWVDEQYFGPGTRLTVT.

This clonotype was counted ten times or more. The chain links TRBV7-9 to TRBJ1-2; no definite D call. Deletions cut 3 bases from V and 2 bases from J, with 13 bases between. Germline-derived CDR1 and CDR2 are SEHNR and FQNEAQ (reference sequence). This CDR3 comprises 15 residues. CDR3 sequence: CASSLAGSQNYGYTF. CDR3 DNA: TGTGCCAGCAGCTTGGCCGGGAGCCAGAACTATGGCTACACCTTC.

This clonotype showed up many times. CDR3: CASSLQRGSTDTQYF. In DNA form, the CDR3 reads TGTGCCAGCAGTTTACAGCGGGGGTCCACAGATACGCAGTATTTT. The gene calls are TRBV28 and TRBJ2-3, with 8 nucleotides matching TRBD2. The V gene's germline CDR1 is MDHEN and CDR2 SYDVKM. V gave up 2 bases and J gave up 2 bases; unmatched junction bases: 3. CDR3 length equals 15 residues.

This clonotype occurred many times. This chain joins TRBV5-1 and TRBJ2-2, with 7 bases identical to TRBD1. V shed 6 bases and J 1 base; nucleotides not matched to a gene: 3. This CDR3 spans 14 amino acids. Germline CDR1 is SGHRS and CDR2 is YFSETQ. This CDR3 reads CASTPGGNTGELFF. DNA for the CDR3: TGCGCCAGCACCCCAGGGGGGAACACCGGGGAGCTGTTTTTT.

This clonotype was detected ten times or more. The rearrangement links TRBV2 to TRBJ2-2, with TRBD2 matching 7 bases. The ends lost 5 bases at V and 0 bases at J; junction bases unmatched: 3. The CDR3 has 15 residues. Germline V gene sequence: CDR1 SNHLY, CDR2 FYNNEI. In nucleotides, the CDR3 is TGTGCCAGCAGTTTTGGGGGGGCGAACACCGGGGAGCTGTTTTTT. Translating gives CASSFGGANTGELFF.

This clonotype has at least ten counts. This chain joins TRBV12-3 or TRBV12-4 and TRBJ2-5; perhaps TRBD2 as D (5 bases). This CDR3 has 13 amino acids. Trimming took off 4 bases at V and 2 bases at J, with 8 bases between the two ends. The CDR3 DNA sequence: TGTGCCAGCAGTTCGGGATATCAAGAGACCCAGTACTTC. It is translated as CASSSGYQETQYF.

This chain connects TRBV4-3 to TRBJ1-2; no clear D gene. With 4 bases removed from V and 5 bases from J, the gap between germline ends came to 17 bases. Germline V gene lookup returns CDR1 LGHNA and CDR2 YSLEER. CDR3 size: 15 residues. The CDR3 spells CASSPQAAAFYGYTF. CDR3 coding DNA: TGCGCCAGCAGCCCCCAGGCCGCAGCGTTTTATGGCTACACCTTC.